A selection of T cell receptor beta chains follows, all from one sample in a study of fetal regulatory T cell absence and autoimmunity. Produced via immunoSEQ multiplex PCR; TCRdb's table is partial and in-frame only. The sample lists 85,000 to 100,000 clones, approximately 79% occurring once. Sequencing used pancreas tissue. These receptors were obtained from a male donor with IPEX syndrome. The CDR3 runs from the conserved cysteine through the conserved F or W. A D gene is named only where the DNA matches it firmly. Some rows have no size entry. The others give once, few or many, or a class for an expanded clone.

TRBJ1-2 | NA | TRBV12-2 | NA | TGTGCAAGTCGCTTACCCGGGACAAAAGGTGGAAATGGCTACACCTTC | CASRLPGTKGGNGYTF
TRBJ1-2 | NA | TRBV21-1 | NA | TGTGCCAGCAGCAAAGCCCCGGGCCAAGACGACGGCTACACCTTC | CASSKAPGQDDGYTF
TRBJ2-1 | NA | TRBV6-5 | TRBD1 | TGTGCCAGCGCTGGGGACAGGGGGCGAAATGAGCAGTTCTTC | CASAGDRGRNEQFF
TRBJ2-7 | NA | TRBV5-1 | TRBD1 | TGCGCCAGCAGCTTAGGTCCCCATCGGTCAGGGGGCAGGTCCTACGAGCAGTACTTC | CASSLGPHRSGGRSYEQYF
TRBJ2-2 | once | TRBV13 | NA | TGTGCCAGCAGCCCGGGTAGGGCGTCGAACACCGGGGAGCTGTTTTTT | CASSPGRASNTGELFF
TRBJ1-2 | NA | TRBV7-9 | NA | TGTGCCAGCAGCGTACCAGGGACGGCCAACTATGGCTACACCTTC | CASSVPGTANYGYTF
TRBJ2-5 | once | TRBV10-1 | TRBD2 | TGCGCCAGCAGTGATAGGACTAGCGGGGGGTTGAAGACCCAGTACTTC | CASSDRTSGGLKTQYF
TRBJ1-2 | NA | TRBV20-1 | NA | TGCAGTGGTTTCTATGGCTACACCTTC | CSGFYGYTF
TRBJ1-3 | NA | TRBV5-1 | NA | TGCGCCAGCAGCTTGGGACAGAGCTCTGGAAACACCATATATTTT | CASSLGQSSGNTIYF
TRBJ1-5 | NA | TRBV19 | TRBD1 | TGTGCCAGTACCATGGTCCGGGACAGGGATCAGCCCCAGCATTTT | CASTMVRDRDQPQHF
TRBJ2-2 | NA | TRBV27 | TRBD2 | TGTGCCAGCAGTTTTGGCCTAGCGGATACCGGGGAGCTGTTTTTT | CASSFGLADTGELFF
TRBJ2-3 | NA | TRBV27 | TRBD2 | TGTGCCAGCACCATCTCGTGGGACTACACACCAGATACGCAGTATTTT | CASTISWDYTPDTQYF
TRBJ2-1 | NA | TRBV18 | TRBD2 | TGTGCCAGCTCACCAATTGGCGGGAGTGCCTACAATGAGCAGTTCTTC | CASSPIGGSAYNEQFF
TRBJ2-7 | NA | TRBV4-1 | NA | TGCGCCAGCAATTACGAGCAGTACTTC | CASNYEQYF
TRBJ2-5 | NA | TRBV4-1 | TRBD2 | TGCGCCAGCAGCCAAGGACTAGCGGGGGGAGAGACCCAGTACTTC | CASSQGLAGGETQYF
TRBJ2-3 | NA | TRBV25-1 | TRBD2 | TGTGCCAGCAGTGAATATTCCAGCGGGAGTATGTATACGCAGTATTTT | CASSEYSSGSMYTQYF
TRBJ1-1 | NA | TRBV5-4 | TRBD1 | TGTGCCAGCAGCGTAACAGGGGGAGGCACTGAAGCTTTCTTT | CASSVTGGGTEAFF
TRBJ2-1 | NA | TRBV10-3 | TRBD2 | TGTGCCATCAGCGCCGGGACTAGCGTATACAATGAGCAGTTCTTC | CAISAGTSVYNEQFF
TRBJ2-7 | NA | TRBV9 | TRBD2 | TGTGCCAGCAGCGTAGGACTAGCGGGAGCCTACGAGCAGTACTTC | CASSVGLAGAYEQYF
TRBJ2-1 | NA | TRBV5-1 | NA | TGCGCCAGCAGTGGTCTACCTCGGGGTGAGCAGTTCTTC | CASSGLPRGEQFF
TRBJ1-5 | few | TRBV10-3 | TRBD1 | TGTGCCAGCGGAAGGGGGCCAGAGAGCAATCAGCCCCAGCATTTT | CASGRGPESNQPQHF
TRBJ2-1 | NA | TRBV18 | TRBD2 | TGTGCCAGCTCCCCAAAAGGACTAGCGGGAGGGCCGAATGAGCAGTTCTTC | CASSPKGLAGGPNEQFF
TRBJ1-2 | NA | TRBV5-4 | NA | TGTGCCAGCAGCTTGGGGACGCCTGGCTACACCTTC | CASSLGTPGYTF
TRBJ2-5 | NA | TRBV9 | NA | TGTGCCAGCAGCCAGGAGGTGGCGCCAATTCAAGAGACCCAGTACTTC | CASSQEVAPIQETQYF
TRBJ2-1 | NA | TRBV19 | TRBD2 | TGTGCCAGTAGTAGGGACTATGACAATGAGCAGTTCTTC | CASSRDYDNEQFF
TRBJ1-2 | NA | TRBV27 | NA | TGTGCCAGCAGTTGGGGGAAAGGGTATGGCTACACCTTC | CASSWGKGYGYTF
TRBJ2-1 | NA | TRBV7-9 | TRBD2 | TGTGCCAGCAGCTCACTAGCGGGAGGTAATAATGAGCAGTTCTTC | CASSSLAGGNNEQFF
TRBJ1-1 | NA | TRBV6-5 | NA | TGTGCCAGCAGTTACTCCAGTGACTTAGAAGCTTTCTTT | CASSYSSDLEAFF
TRBJ2-1 | NA | TRBV10-3 | NA | TGTGCCATCAGTGAACTAGGAGGCAATGAGCAGTTCTTC | CAISELGGNEQFF
TRBJ1-1 | NA | TRBV5-3 | NA | TGTGCCAGGACGGACAAATCGGGAACCTCAGAGAACACTGAAGCTTTCTTT | CARTDKSGTSENTEAFF
TRBJ2-5 | NA | TRBV2 | TRBD1 | TGTGCCAGCAGGGCAGGGGGTGTTGAAGAGACCCAGTACTTC | CASRAGGVEETQYF
TRBJ2-1 | NA | TRBV2 | TRBD2 | TGTGCCAGCGACGAAGCGGGGGGGCCGGGTGAGCAGTTCTTC | CASDEAGGPGEQFF
TRBJ1-2 | few | TRBV14 | TRBD1 | TGTGCCAGCAGCCAAGTCGGGACAGCTAACTATGGCTACACCTTC | CASSQVGTANYGYTF
TRBJ2-3 | NA | TRBV13 | TRBD2 | TGTGCCAGCAGTGGGGAGGGACGCACAGATACGCAGTATTTT | CASSGEGRTDTQYF
TRBJ2-3 | NA | TRBV23-1 | NA | TGCGCCAGCAGTCCCCTGCCCCAGGGGCTGACAGATACGCAGTATTTT | CASSPLPQGLTDTQYF
TRBJ2-1 | NA | TRBV5-1 | TRBD2 | TGCGCCAGCAGCTGGGAAAGCGGGAGAGGGAACAATGAGCAGTTCTTC | CASSWESGRGNNEQFF
TRBJ1-2 | once | TRBV7-8 | NA | TGTGCCAGCAGCTCCGGAGTCTATGGCTACACCTTC | CASSSGVYGYTF
TRBJ1-1 | NA | TRBV19 | NA | TGTGCCAGTAGTATCCCGAGCAGGAACACTGAAGCTTTCTTT | CASSIPSRNTEAFF
TRBJ2-3 | NA | TRBV11-2 | NA | TGTGCCAGCAGCTTAGATCTAGTAAATACGCAGTATTTT | CASSLDLVNTQYF
TRBJ2-7 | few | TRBV11-2 | TRBD2 | TGTGCCAGCAGCTTAGGGGAGCGGGGCTACGAGCAGTACTTC | CASSLGERGYEQYF
TRBJ2-3 | NA | TRBV7-9 | TRBD1 | TGTGCCAGCAGCTTGGGGACAGGGCTAGCAGATACGCAGTATTTT | CASSLGTGLADTQYF
TRBJ1-1 | NA | TRBV18 | NA | TGTGCCAGCTCACCAATTGTAGGGGGACACACTGAAGCTTTCTTT | CASSPIVGGHTEAFF
TRBJ1-2 | NA | TRBV23-1 | TRBD1 | TGCGCCAGCAGTCAATCGGTCGCAGGGGGCTACTATGGCTACACCTTC | CASSQSVAGGYYGYTF
TRBJ1-1 | once | TRBV4-3 | NA | TGCGCCAGCAGCCGCGGACAGAACACTGAAGCTTTCTTT | CASSRGQNTEAFF
TRBJ1-5 | few | TRBV6-4 | NA | TGTGCCAGCAGTGACTCCCTCGGGGGAGATCAGCCCCAGCATTTT | CASSDSLGGDQPQHF
TRBJ2-7 | NA | TRBV30 | TRBD1 | TGTGCCTGGAGTGGCCATGACAGGGCAGCCTACGAGCAGTACTTC | CAWSGHDRAAYEQYF